A single sample is the source of the 26 T cell receptor beta chains below, sequenced in a study of blood T cell repertoires in COVID-19. Libraries were prepared by immunoSEQ multiplex PCR; TCRdb keeps only in-frame clonotypes and omits some of them. The sample has 350,000 to 450,000 clones, about 88% seen once; the top ten hold less than 1.5%. Sequenced material: PBMCs or T cells enriched from blood (not recorded which). The source is a young woman who had been exposed to COVID-19.

The V gene is TRBV10-3, the J gene TRBJ2-1, with D possibly matching TRBD1 (6 bases). The CDR3 is 15 amino acids. Trimming cost V 5 bases and J 2 bases, with 13 bases left between them. Germline CDR1 is ENHRY and CDR2 is SYGVKD. CDR3 bases: TGTGCCATCAGTTCTCCAGGGGTGCCCTACAATGAGCAGTTCTTC. This encodes CAISSPGVPYNEQFF.

The V gene is TRBV3-1 (or the pseudogene TRBV3-2), the J gene TRBJ2-1, with 7 bases matching TRBD2. This CDR3 is 14 amino acids long. Germline V gene lookup returns CDR1 LGHDT and CDR2 YNNKEL (reference sequence). Trimming removed 3 bases from V and 5 bases from J; junction bases left unmatched: 4. Here the CDR3 reads CASSQGLLNNEQFF. CDR3 in DNA: TGTGCCAGCAGCCAGGGACTATTGAACAATGAGCAGTTCTTC.

Of note for this clone: Other DNA sequences in the same sample also yield this CDR3. The chain has TRBV28 and TRBJ2-2; tentative D call: TRBD2 (6 bases). Trimming pared 2 bases from V and 2 bases from J, leaving 9 bases between. CDR3 length: 15 residues. Germline values: CDR1 MDHEN, CDR2 SYDVKM. Here the CDR3 reads CASSLLAGNTGELFF. CDR3 in DNA: TGTGCCAGCAGTTTACTTGCGGGAAACACCGGGGAGCTGTTTTTT.

This clone was counted a single time. The CDR3 DNA reads as TGTGCCATCAGTGACCAGGGTGGGTATGGCTACACCTTC. Protein: CAISDQGGYGYTF. The V call is TRBV10-3, the J call TRBJ1-2; TRBD1 is a possible D gene (5 bases). This CDR3 is built from 13 residues. Trimming took off 3 bases at V and 5 bases at J, with 10 bases between the two ends. Germline CDR1 is ENHRY and CDR2 is SYGVKD.

The rearrangement uses TRBV28 and TRBJ2-7, with a possible D match to TRBD1 (5 bases). This CDR3 region has 12 residues. Germline V gene sequence: CDR1 MDHEN, CDR2 SYDVKM. V lost 5 bases and J lost 2, with 7 bases in between. DNA for the CDR3: TGTGCCAGCAGTCCCAGGGCCTACGAGCAGTACTTC. Its translation is CASSPRAYEQYF.

The rearrangement links TRBV2 to TRBJ1-5; D gene uncertain. Trimming stripped 4 bases from V and 1 base from J, with 20 bases between. CDR1 and CDR2 (germline): SNHLY, FYNNEI. This CDR3 comprises 18 residues. The CDR3, as DNA: TGTGCCAGCAGTGGGGTCAATCCTTGGGGAGTGAGCAATCAGCCCCAGCATTTT. Protein product: CASSGVNPWGVSNQPQHF.

This sequence joins TRBV6-5 and TRBJ2-1; TRBD2 matches 7 bases. CDR3 length: 13 residues. Germline V gene sequence: CDR1 MNHEY, CDR2 SVGAGI. The trim removed 11 bases at V and 7 bases at J, leaving 11 bases unmatched. The CDR3 DNA reads as TGTGCCGTCAGGCTTGCGGGAGAAAATGAGCAGTTCTTC. Its protein is CAVRLAGENEQFF.

This clone was detected only once. V and J are TRBV6-5 and TRBJ2-5, with TRBD1 matching over 7 bases. The CDR3 runs to 16 residues. J lost 2 bases, V lost 3 bases, and 9 bases had no gene match. Germline CDR1 is MNHEY and CDR2 is SVGAGI. The CDR3 coding sequence is TGTGCCAGCAGTTATCGGACCGACAGGGTTCAAGAGACCCAGTACTTC. It codes for CASSYRTDRVQETQYF.

The rearrangement uses TRBV21-1 and TRBJ1-1; the table's TRBD1 call for D was not verified on the DNA. TRBV21-1 is given as a pseudogene. The CDR3 runs 17 residues. In DNA, the CDR3 is TGTGCCAGCAGCAAACCGATTATACAGGGGACCGTCACTGAAGCTTTCTTT. Encoded protein: CASSKPIIQGTVTEAFF.

The chain recombines TRBV25-1 with TRBJ1-1, with D perhaps matching TRBD1 (6 bases). Germline CDR1 reads MGHDK; CDR2 reads SYGVNS. The V and J ends lost 3 bases and 7 bases respectively, with 12 bases between them. CDR3 length equals 13 residues. The CDR3 sequence: CASSDRGILEAFF. The CDR3 DNA is TGTGCCAGCAGTGACAGGGGTATACTTGAAGCTTTCTTT.

This chain connects TRBV29-1 to TRBJ2-1; D gene uncertain. The CDR3 spans 13 residues. Trimming left V 0 bases short and J 9 bases short, with 12 bases between. Germline assignment: CDR1 SQVTM and CDR2 ANQGSEA. The CDR3 region has the DNA TGCAGCGTTGAAGATCTTGGGCTGAGTGAGCAGTTCTTC. Amino acids: CSVEDLGLSEQFF.

The gene calls are TRBV10-3 and TRBJ2-1; a possible D gene is TRBD1 (6 bases). With 10 bases removed from V and 4 bases from J, the gap between germline ends came to 29 bases. This CDR3 is 18 amino acids long. CDR1 ENHRY and CDR2 SYGVKD come from the germline V gene. CDR3 bases: TGTGCCACCTACGGACAGACCAACCCACCAGAGCGATACAATGAGCAGTTCTTC. Protein sequence: CATYGQTNPPERYNEQFF.

V gene TRBV7-2 combines with J gene TRBJ1-5; the D is unclear. The CDR3 contains 12 residues. Trimming stripped 5 bases from V and 6 bases from J, with 8 bases between. The germline gives CDR1 SGHTA, CDR2 FQGNSA. The CDR3 region is CASSREGQPQHF. CDR3 in DNA: TGTGCCAGCAGCAGAGAGGGTCAGCCCCAGCATTTT.

This sequence joins TRBV7-3 and TRBJ1-1, with 9 bases that match TRBD1. With V trimmed by 5 bases and J by 2 bases, 6 bases remained unmatched. The CDR3 length is 15 residues. The germline V gene has CDR1 SGHTA and CDR2 FQGTGA. CDR3 nucleotide sequence: TGTGCCAGCAGCCAGACAGGGGGGCCAAACACTGAAGCTTTCTTT. Encoded protein: CASSQTGGPNTEAFF.

The chain joins TRBV7-8 to TRBJ2-5, with TRBD1 matching 9 bases. Trimming at V came to 5 bases and at J to 2 bases, leaving 6 bases not matched to a gene. This CDR3 contains 15 residues. The germline V gene encodes CDR1 SGHVS and CDR2 FQNEAQ. The CDR3 sequence is CASSIPGTGQETQYF. The CDR3, as DNA: TGTGCCAGCAGCATACCCGGGACAGGGCAAGAGACCCAGTACTTC. The variable domain in full, with the rest retrieved from reference TRBV7-8 and TRBJ2-5, is GAGVSQSPRYKVAKRGQDVALRCDPISGHVSLFWYQQALGQGPEFLTYFQNEAQLDKSGLPSDRFFAERPEGSVSTLKIQRTQQEDSAVYLCASSIPGTGQETQYFGPGTRLLVL.

This chain connects TRBV7-2 to TRBJ2-1, with 9 bases aligning to TRBD1. The CDR3 sequence is 14 residues long. In germline, CDR1 is SGHTA, CDR2 FQGNSA. Trimming took 3 bases from V and 9 from J; bases not matched to a gene: 6. As DNA, the CDR3 is TGTGCCAGCAGCTTCGGGGACAGGGTAAGTGAGCAGTTCTTC. As protein: CASSFGDRVSEQFF.

The rearrangement uses TRBV4-1 and TRBJ2-5; 10 bases match TRBD1. The CDR3 runs 16 residues. With 4 bases clipped from V and 4 bases from J, the junction kept 9 bases outside the gene matches. Germline values: CDR1 MGHRA, CDR2 YSYEKL. The CDR3 is CASSPSSGTGVETQYF. The CDR3 nucleotides read TGCGCCAGCAGCCCATCTTCCGGGACAGGGGTAGAGACCCAGTACTTC.

This clone occurred once. The chain combines TRBV6-5 with TRBJ1-4; 9 bases align to TRBD1. Trimming took 4 bases from V and 4 from J; bases not matched to a gene: 7. Germline assignment: CDR1 MNHEY and CDR2 SVGAGI. This CDR3 is 16 amino acids long. The CDR3 bases are TGTGCCAGCAGTTCCCGGGACAGGGCTATTAATGAAAAACTGTTTTTT. It is translated as CASSSRDRAINEKLFF.

The J gene is TRBJ2-5, the V gene TRBV27; 8 bases fit TRBD2. The germline CDR1 and CDR2 sequences are MNHEY and SMNVEV (reference sequence). V shed 5 bases and J 5 bases; nucleotides not matched to a gene: 4. The CDR3 covers 13 residues. CDR3 in amino acids: CASSASGRETQYF. CDR3 in DNA: TGTGCCAGCAGTGCTAGCGGGCGGGAGACCCAGTACTTC.

This clone has a single count. The rearrangement uses TRBV15 and TRBJ1-5; TRBD1 is a possible D gene (5 bases). This CDR3 has 15 residues. The germline V and J ends were trimmed by 3 bases and 7 bases, with 16 bases remaining between them. CDR1 is LNHNV, CDR2 YYDKDF, per germline (reference sequence). This CDR3 is CATSRGEGGSQPQHF. The CDR3 nucleotides read TGTGCCACCAGCAGGGGGGAAGGAGGGTCCCAGCCCCAGCATTTT.

This clone was seen more than once but under ten times. The chain uses TRBV5-5 and TRBJ1-1; 7 nucleotides match TRBD1. The CDR3 runs 15 residues. V gave up 4 bases and J gave up 3 bases; unmatched junction bases: 9. CDR1 and CDR2 (germline): SGHKS, YYEKEE (reference sequence). The CDR3 region has the DNA TGTGCCAGCAGCCAACAACAGGGGCGGGACACTGAAGCTTTCTTT. This gives the protein CASSQQQGRDTEAFF.

Only a few counts were recorded for this clone. V is TRBV9 and J is TRBJ2-5; 12 positions agree with TRBD2. Germline CDR1 reads SGDLS; CDR2 reads YYNGEE. After removal of 3 bases from V and 2 bases from J, the junction contained 8 bases not matched to a gene. CDR3 length: 17 amino acids. CDR3 DNA: TGTGCCAGCAGCGCCCTGGGACTAGCGGGCCTACAAGAGACCCAGTACTTC. This translates into CASSALGLAGLQETQYF.

CDR3 sequence reads: CASSQPWRATNTDTQYF. The CDR3 DNA reads TGTGCCAGCAGTCAACCTTGGAGGGCCACTAACACAGATACGCAGTATTTT. The rearrangement uses TRBV27 and TRBJ2-3; maybe TRBD2 (6 bases). Germline V CDR1 and CDR2: MNHEY, SMNVEV (reference sequence). The V gene lost 5 bases and the J gene lost 2 bases, with 20 bases spanning the gap. CDR3 length: 17 residues.

This chain connects TRBV24-1 to TRBJ2-1; 10 bases are a match to TRBD2. CDR1 is KGHDR and CDR2 is SFDVKD in the germline V gene. The CDR3 contains 14 residues. The trim removed 10 bases at V and 2 bases at J, leaving 4 bases unmatched. CDR3 coding DNA: TGTGCCACGAGGAGCGGGAGGGCCTACAATGAGCAGTTCTTC. Amino acid sequence: CATRSGRAYNEQFF.

This clone has just a few counts. The chain couples TRBV6-2 or TRBV6-3 to TRBJ1-5; 10 bases map to TRBD1. The CDR3 is 13 residues long. The V gene's germline CDR1 is MNHEY and CDR2 SVGEGT. V lost 6 bases and J lost 7; bases outside the gene matches: 3. CDR3 in amino acids: CASSWGQGQPQHF. CDR3 coding DNA: TGTGCCAGCAGCTGGGGACAGGGGCAGCCCCAGCATTTT.

CDR3 bases: TGTGCCAGCAGTTACCCTAGCGGGGCCCCCTACGAGCAGTACTTC. It codes for CASSYPSGAPYEQYF. The chain joins TRBV5-6 to TRBJ2-7, with 9 bases fitting TRBD2. Germline V gene lookup returns CDR1 SGHDT and CDR2 YYEEEE. There are 15 residues in the CDR3. V shed 5 bases and J 2 bases; nucleotides not matched to a gene: 8.